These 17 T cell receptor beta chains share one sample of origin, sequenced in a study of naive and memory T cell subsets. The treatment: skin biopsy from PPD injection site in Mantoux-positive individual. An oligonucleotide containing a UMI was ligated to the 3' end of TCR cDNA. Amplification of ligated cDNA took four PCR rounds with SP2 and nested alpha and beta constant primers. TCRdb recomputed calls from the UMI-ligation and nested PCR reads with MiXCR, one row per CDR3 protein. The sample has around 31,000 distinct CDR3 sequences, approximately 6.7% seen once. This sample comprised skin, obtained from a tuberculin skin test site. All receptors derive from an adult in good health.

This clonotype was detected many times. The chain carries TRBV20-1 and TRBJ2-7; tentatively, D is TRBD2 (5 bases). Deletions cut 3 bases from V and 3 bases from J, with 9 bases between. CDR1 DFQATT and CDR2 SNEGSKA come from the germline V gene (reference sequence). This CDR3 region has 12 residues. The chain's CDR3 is CSASRRGYEQYF. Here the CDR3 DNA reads TGCAGTGCTAGCCGTCGGGGCTACGAGCAGTACTTC.

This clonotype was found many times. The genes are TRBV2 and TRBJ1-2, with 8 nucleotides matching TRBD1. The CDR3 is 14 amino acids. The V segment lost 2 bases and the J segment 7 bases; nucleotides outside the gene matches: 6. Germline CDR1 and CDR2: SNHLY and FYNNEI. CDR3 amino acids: CASSEQGAPSGYTF. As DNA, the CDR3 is TGTGCCAGCAGTGAACAGGGGGCTCCTAGTGGCTACACCTTC.

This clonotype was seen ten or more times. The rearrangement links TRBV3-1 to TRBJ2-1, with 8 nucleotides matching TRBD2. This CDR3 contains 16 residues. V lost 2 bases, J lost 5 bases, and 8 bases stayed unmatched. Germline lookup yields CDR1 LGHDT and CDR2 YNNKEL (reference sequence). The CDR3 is CASSQRGGRGNNEQFF. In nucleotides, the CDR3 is TGTGCCAGCAGCCAACGGGGGGGCAGGGGTAACAATGAGCAGTTCTTC.

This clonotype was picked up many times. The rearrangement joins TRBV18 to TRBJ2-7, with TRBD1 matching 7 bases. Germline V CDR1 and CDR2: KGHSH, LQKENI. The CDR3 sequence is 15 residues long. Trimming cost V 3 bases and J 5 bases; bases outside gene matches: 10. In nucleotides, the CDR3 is TGTGCCAGCTCACCCACCGGGACAGTGGAAAACGAGCAGTACTTC. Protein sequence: CASSPTGTVENEQYF.

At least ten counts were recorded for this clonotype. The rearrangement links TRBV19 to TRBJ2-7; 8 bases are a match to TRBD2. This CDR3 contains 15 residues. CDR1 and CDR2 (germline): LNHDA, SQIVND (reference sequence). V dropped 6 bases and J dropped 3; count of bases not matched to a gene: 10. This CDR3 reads CASSKPGLGVYEQYF. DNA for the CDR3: TGTGCCAGTAGCAAACCGGGACTAGGAGTCTACGAGCAGTACTTC.

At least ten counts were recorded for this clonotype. The CDR3 nucleotides read TGTGCCAGCAGCTTCTTCGCGACAGGCGACTACGAGCAGTACTTC. Translation gives CASSFFATGDYEQYF. The genes are TRBV11-2 and TRBJ2-7; tentative D call: TRBD1 (6 bases). Trimming pared 3 bases from V and 3 bases from J, leaving 15 bases between. The CDR3 loop spans 15 amino acids. Germline values: CDR1 SGHAT, CDR2 FQNNGV.

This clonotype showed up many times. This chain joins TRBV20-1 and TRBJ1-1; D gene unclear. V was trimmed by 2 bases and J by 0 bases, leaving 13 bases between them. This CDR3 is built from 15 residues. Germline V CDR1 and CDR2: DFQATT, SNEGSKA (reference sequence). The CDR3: CSARTLPGVNTEAFF. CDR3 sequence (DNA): TGCAGTGCTAGAACGCTGCCGGGAGTGAACACTGAAGCTTTCTTT.

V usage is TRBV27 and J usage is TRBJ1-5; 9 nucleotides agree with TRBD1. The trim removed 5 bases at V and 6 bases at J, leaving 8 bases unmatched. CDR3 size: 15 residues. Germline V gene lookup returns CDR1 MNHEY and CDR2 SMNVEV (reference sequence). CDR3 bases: TGTGCCAGCAGTCTAGACAGGGGGGGGGGTCAGCCCCAGCATTTT. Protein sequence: CASSLDRGGGQPQHF.

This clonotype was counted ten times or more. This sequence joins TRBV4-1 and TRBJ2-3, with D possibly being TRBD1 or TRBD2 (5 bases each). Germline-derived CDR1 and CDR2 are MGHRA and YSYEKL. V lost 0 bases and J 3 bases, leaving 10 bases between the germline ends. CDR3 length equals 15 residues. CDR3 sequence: CASSQDSGGTDTQYF. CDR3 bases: TGCGCCAGCAGCCAAGATTCTGGGGGTACAGATACGCAGTATTTT.

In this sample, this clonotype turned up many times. CDR3 in amino acids: CASSSGTLSYEQYF. Here the CDR3 DNA reads TGTGCCAGCAGTTCCGGGACACTCTCCTACGAGCAGTACTTC. J is TRBJ2-7 and V is TRBV6-2 or TRBV6-3; maybe TRBD1 (6 bases). V dropped 4 bases and J dropped 0 bases, with 10 bases sitting between them. CDR3 length: 14 amino acids. The germline gives CDR1 MNHEY, CDR2 SVGEGT.

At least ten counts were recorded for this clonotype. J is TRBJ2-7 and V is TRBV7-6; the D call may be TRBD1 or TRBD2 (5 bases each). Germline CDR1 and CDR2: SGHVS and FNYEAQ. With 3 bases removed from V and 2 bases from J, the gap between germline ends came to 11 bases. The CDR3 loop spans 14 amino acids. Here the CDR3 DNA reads TGTGCCAGCAGCTTTTGGACGGGGCCCTACGAGCAGTACTTC. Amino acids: CASSFWTGPYEQYF.

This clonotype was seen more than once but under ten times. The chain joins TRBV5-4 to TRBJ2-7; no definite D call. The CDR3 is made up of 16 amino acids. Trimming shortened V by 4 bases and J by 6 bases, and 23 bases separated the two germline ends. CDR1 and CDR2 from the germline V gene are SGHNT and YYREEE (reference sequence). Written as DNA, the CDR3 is TGTGCCAGCAGCCAAACGCCGGGCATCCTGGTTAGCGAGCAGTACTTC. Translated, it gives CASSQTPGILVSEQYF.

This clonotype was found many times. CDR3 sequence: CASSLGGTQYF. The CDR3 nucleotides are TGTGCCAGCAGCTTAGGCGGGACCCAGTACTTC. The gene calls are TRBV7-6 and TRBJ2-5; no definite D call. CDR3 length equals 11 residues. Trimming stripped 1 base from V and 7 bases from J, with 4 bases between. Germline CDR1 SGHVS, CDR2 FNYEAQ.

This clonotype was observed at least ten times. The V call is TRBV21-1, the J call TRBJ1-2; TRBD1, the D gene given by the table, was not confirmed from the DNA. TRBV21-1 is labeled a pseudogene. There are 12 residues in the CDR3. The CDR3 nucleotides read TGTGCCAGTGTAGTACAGGGAGCTGGCTACACCTTC. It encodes CASVVQGAGYTF.

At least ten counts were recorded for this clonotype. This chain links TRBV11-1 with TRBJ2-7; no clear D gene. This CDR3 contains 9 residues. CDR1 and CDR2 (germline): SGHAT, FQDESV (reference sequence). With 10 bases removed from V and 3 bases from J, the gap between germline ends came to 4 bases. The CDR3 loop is CATFYEQYF. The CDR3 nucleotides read TGTGCCACCTTCTACGAGCAGTACTTC.

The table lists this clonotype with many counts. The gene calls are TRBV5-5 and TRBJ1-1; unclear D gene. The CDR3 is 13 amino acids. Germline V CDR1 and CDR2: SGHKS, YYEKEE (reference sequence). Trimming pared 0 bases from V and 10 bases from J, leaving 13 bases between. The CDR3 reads CASSLGDPWGAFF. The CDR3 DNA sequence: TGTGCCAGCAGCTTGGGAGACCCCTGGGGAGCTTTCTTT.

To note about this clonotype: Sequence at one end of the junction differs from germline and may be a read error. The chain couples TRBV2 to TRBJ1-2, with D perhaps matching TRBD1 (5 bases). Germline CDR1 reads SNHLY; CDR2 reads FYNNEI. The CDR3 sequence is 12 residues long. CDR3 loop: CASRGGTYGDNF. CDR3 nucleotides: TGTGCCAGCAGGGGGGGGACCTATGGCGACAACTTC.